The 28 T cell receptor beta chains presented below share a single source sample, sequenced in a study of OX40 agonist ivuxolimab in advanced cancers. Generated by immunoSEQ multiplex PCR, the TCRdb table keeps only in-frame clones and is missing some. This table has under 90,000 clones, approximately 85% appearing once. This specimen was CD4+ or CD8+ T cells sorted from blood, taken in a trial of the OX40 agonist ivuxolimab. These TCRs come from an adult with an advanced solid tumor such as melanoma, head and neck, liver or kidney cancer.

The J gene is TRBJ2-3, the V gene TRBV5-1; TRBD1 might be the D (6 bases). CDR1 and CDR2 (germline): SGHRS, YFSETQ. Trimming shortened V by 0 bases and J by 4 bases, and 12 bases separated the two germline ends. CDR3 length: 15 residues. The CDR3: CASSLGRDKPDTQYF. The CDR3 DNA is TGCGCCAGCAGCTTGGGAAGGGACAAGCCAGATACGCAGTATTTT.

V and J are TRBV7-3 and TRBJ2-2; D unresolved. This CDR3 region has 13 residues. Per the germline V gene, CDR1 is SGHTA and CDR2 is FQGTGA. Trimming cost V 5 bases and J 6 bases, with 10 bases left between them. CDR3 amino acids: CASSRSFAGELFF. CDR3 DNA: TGTGCCAGCAGCCGGAGTTTCGCCGGGGAGCTGTTTTTT. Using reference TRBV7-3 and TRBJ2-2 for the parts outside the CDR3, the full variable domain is GAGVSQTPSNKVTEKGKYVELRCDPISGHTALYWYRQSLGQGPEFLIYFQGTGAADDSGLPNDRFFAVRPEGSVSTLKIQRTERGDSAVYLCASSRSFAGELFFGEGSRLTVL.

The CDR3, as DNA: TGTGCCAGCAGTGAAAGGTTGGACTATGGCTACACCTTC. Translation gives CASSERLDYGYTF. The V and J genes are TRBV2 and TRBJ1-2, with no clear D. Germline CDR1 and CDR2: SNHLY and FYNNEI. Between the trimmed V and J ends, which lost 2 bases and 3 bases, there was a span of 7 bases. This CDR3 region has 13 residues.

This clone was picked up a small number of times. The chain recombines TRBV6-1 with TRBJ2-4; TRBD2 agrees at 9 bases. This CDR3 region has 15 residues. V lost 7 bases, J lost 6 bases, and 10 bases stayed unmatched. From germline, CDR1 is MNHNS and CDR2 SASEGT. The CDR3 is CASIAGGRFRNIQYF. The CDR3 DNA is TGTGCCAGCATTGCGGGGGGGCGATTTAGAAACATTCAGTACTTC.

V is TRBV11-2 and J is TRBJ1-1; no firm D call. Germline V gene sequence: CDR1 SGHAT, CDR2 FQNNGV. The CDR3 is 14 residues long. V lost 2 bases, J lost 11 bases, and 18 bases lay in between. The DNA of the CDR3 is TGTGCCAGCAGCTTATCGTGGGGAACTGGGGATGCTTTCTTT. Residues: CASSLSWGTGDAFF.

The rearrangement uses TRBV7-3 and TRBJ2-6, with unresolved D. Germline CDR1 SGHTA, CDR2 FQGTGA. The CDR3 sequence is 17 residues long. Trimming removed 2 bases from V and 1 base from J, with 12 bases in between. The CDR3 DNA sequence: TGTGCCAGCAGCTTACGCGCGAGATCTTCTGGGGCCAACGTCCTGACTTTC. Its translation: CASSLRARSSGANVLTF.

DNA for the CDR3: TGCGCCAGCAGTAGGCAGGGAGGACGGTTACCAGATACGCAGTATTTT. This gives the protein CASSRQGGRLPDTQYF. This rearrangement joins TRBV5-1 to TRBJ2-3; a weak D match, TRBD2 (6 bases). This CDR3 is built from 16 residues. Germline V gene lookup returns CDR1 SGHRS and CDR2 YFSETQ. Deletions cut 5 bases from V and 4 bases from J, with 20 bases between.

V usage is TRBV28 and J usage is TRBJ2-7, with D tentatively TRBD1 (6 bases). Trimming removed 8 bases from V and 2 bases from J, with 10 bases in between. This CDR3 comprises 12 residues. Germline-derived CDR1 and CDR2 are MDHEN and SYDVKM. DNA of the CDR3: TGTGCCAGCCGGACAGCTACCTACGAGCAGTACTTC. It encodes CASRTATYEQYF.

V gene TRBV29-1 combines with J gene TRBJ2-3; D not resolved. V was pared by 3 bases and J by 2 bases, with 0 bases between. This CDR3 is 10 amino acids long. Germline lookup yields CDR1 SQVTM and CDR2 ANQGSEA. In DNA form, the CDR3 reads TGCAGCGTTGACACAGATACGCAGTATTTT. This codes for CSVDTDTQYF.

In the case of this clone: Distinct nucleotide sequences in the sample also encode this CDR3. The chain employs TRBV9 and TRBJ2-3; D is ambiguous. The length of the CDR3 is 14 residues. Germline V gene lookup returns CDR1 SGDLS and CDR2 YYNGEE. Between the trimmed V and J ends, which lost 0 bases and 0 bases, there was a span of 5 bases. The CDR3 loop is CASSVGPSTDTQYF. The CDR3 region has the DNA TGTGCCAGCAGCGTAGGACCTAGCACAGATACGCAGTATTTT. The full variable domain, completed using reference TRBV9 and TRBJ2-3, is DSGVTQTPKHLITATGQRVTLRCSPRSGDLSVYWYQQSLDQGLQFLIQYYNGEERAKGNILERFSAQQFPDLHSELNLSSLELGDSALYFCASSVGPSTDTQYFGPGTRLTVL.

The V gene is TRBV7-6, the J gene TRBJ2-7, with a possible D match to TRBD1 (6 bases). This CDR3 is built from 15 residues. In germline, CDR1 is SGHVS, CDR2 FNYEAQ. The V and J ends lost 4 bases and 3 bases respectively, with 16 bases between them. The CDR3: CASSSLAGTIYEQYF. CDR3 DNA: TGTGCCAGCAGCTCGTTGGCCGGGACAATCTACGAGCAGTACTTC.

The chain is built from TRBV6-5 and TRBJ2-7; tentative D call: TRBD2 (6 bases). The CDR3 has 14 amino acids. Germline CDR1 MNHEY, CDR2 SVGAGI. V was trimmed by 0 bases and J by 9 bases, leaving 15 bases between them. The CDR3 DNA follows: TGTGCCAGCAGTTACTCGCGGGAAGGCTTAATGCAGTACTTC. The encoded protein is CASSYSREGLMQYF.

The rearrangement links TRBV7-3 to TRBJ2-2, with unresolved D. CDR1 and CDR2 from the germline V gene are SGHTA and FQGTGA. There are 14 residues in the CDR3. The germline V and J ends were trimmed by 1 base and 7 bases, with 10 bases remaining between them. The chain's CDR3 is CASSLRRAGGELFF. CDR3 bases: TGTGCCAGCAGCTTAAGAAGGGCAGGCGGGGAGCTGTTTTTT.

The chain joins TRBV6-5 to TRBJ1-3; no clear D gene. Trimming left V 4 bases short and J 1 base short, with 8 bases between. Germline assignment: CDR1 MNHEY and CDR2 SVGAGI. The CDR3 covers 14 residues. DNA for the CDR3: TGTGCCAGCAGTTGGACGGCTTCTGGAAACACCATATATTTT. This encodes CASSWTASGNTIYF.

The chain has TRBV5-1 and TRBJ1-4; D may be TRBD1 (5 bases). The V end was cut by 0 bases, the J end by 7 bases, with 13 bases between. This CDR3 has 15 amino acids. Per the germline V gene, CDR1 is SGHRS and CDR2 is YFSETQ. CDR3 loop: CASSLVSSGGEKLFF. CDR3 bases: TGCGCCAGCAGCTTGGTCAGTTCGGGGGGTGAAAAACTGTTTTTT.

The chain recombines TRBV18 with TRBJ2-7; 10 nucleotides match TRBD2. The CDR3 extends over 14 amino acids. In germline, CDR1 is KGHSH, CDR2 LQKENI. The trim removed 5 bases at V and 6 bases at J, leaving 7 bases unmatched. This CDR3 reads CASSGLAGAGEQYF. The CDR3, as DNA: TGTGCCAGCTCAGGGCTAGCGGGAGCGGGCGAGCAGTACTTC.

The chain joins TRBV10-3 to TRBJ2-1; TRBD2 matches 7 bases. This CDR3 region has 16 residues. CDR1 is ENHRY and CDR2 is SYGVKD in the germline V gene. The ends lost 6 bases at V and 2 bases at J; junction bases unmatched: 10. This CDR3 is CAISPGLHSPYNEQFF. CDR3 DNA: TGTGCCATCAGCCCGGGACTACACAGCCCCTACAATGAGCAGTTCTTC.

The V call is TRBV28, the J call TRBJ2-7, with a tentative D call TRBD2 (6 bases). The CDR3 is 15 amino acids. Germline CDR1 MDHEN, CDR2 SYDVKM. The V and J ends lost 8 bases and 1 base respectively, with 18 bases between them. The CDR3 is CASSQPGLQSYEQYF. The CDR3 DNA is TGTGCCAGCTCCCAGCCGGGACTCCAGTCCTACGAGCAGTACTTC.

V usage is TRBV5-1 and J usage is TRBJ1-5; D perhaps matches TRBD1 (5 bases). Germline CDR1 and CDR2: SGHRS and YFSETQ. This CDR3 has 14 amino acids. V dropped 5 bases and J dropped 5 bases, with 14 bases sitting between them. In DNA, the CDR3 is TGCGCCAGCAGTTTGCTGGGGGTCGATCAGCCCCAGCATTTT. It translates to CASSLLGVDQPQHF.

For the CDR3, the DNA is TGTGCCAGCAGTGAAAATGGGGCTAGCGGGGCCTTTGGGGCCAAAAACATTCAGTACTTC. This translates into CASSENGASGAFGAKNIQYF. V and J are TRBV2 and TRBJ2-4; 9 bases fit TRBD2. The CDR3 length is 20 residues. Unmatched junction bases numbered 15, after V lost 2 bases and J lost 1 base. Germline assignment: CDR1 SNHLY and CDR2 FYNNEI.

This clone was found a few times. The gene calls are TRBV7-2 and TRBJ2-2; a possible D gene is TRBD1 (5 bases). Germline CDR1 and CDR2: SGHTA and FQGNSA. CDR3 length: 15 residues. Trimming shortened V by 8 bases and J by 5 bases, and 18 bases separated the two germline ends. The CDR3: CASLRGQGLTGELFF. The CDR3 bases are TGTGCCAGCCTCCGTGGCCAGGGTCTTACCGGGGAGCTGTTTTTT.

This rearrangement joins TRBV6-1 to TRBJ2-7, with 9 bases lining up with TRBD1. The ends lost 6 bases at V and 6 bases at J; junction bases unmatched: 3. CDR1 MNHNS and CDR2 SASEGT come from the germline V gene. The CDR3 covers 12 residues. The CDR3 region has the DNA TGTGCCAGCAGCTTGACAGGGGGCGAGCAGTACTTC. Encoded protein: CASSLTGGEQYF.

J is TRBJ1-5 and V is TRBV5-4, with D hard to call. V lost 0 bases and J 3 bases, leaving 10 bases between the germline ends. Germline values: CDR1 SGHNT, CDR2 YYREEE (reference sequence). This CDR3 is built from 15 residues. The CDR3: CASSLGGTLNQPQHF. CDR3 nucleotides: TGTGCCAGCAGCTTGGGAGGAACCCTCAATCAGCCCCAGCATTTT.

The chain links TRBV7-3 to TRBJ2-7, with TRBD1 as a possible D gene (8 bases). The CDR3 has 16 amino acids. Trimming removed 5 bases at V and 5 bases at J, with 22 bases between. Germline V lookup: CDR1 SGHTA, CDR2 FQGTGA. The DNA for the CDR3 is TGTGCCAGCAGCCTGGGGAGCGGGACAGGTCCCAACGAGCAGTACTTC. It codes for CASSLGSGTGPNEQYF.

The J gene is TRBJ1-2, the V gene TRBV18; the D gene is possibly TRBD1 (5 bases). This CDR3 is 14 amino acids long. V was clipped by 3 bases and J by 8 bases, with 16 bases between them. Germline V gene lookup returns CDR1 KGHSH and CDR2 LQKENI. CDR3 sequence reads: CASSPSDTLRGYTF. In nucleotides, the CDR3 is TGTGCCAGCTCACCCTCGGACACTCTTCGGGGCTACACCTTC.

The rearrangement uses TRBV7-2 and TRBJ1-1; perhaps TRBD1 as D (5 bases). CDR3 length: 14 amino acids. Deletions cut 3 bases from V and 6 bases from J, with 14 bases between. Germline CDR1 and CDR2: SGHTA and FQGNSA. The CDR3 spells CASSFGRVGSEAFF. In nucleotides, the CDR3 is TGTGCCAGCAGCTTTGGCAGGGTGGGATCTGAAGCTTTCTTT.

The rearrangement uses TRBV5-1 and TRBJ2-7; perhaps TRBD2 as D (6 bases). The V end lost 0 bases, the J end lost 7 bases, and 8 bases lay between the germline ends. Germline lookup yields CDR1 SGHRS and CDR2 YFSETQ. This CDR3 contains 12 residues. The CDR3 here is CASSLVAGEQYF. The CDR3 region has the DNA TGCGCCAGCAGCTTGGTGGCGGGGGAGCAGTACTTC.

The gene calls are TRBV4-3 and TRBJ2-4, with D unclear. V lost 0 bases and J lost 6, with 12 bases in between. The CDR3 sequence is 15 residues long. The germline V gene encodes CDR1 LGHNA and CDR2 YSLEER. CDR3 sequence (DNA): TGCGCCAGCAGCCAAGAACTCTCTCGGCTAAACATTCAGTACTTC. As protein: CASSQELSRLNIQYF.